This T cell receptor beta chain was found in a study of metastatic and nonmetastatic thyroid tumors. Turning to the study itself: The study looked at repertoires side by side in blood and in tumor or nodule tissue from malignant and benign thyroid patients.

The CDR3 runs to 16 residues. Germline V lookup: CDR1 SGHRS, CDR2 YFSETQ. V lost 2 bases to trimming and J lost 2 bases; unmatched junction nucleotides: 10. As processed by the authors: Clinicopathological groups of papillary thyroid cancer showed CDR3 differences that were used to build a distant-metastasis classifier. Via MiXCR, TCRdb re-called the PCR reads. Here the V and J calls rest on TCRdb's processing, not on the authors' analysis. This sample has roughly 8,000 clones; roughly 33% occur once, and the top ten carry more than 8.5%. Patients were all untreated before their thyroid surgery. Details on this clone: Its antigen remains unidentified.

Overall study findings and caveats: As reported, TCR beta diversity in blood and tumor was significantly higher in malignant thyroid tumors than in benign nodules.

Sequencing used tumor tissue. This chain links TRBV5-1 with TRBJ2-7; TRBD2 matches 7 bases. The TCR was taken from a female donor with papillary thyroid cancer or a benign thyroid nodule (not recorded which). Some clones in this sample may be carry-over from other donors' samples. The CDR3 region has the DNA TGCGCCAGCAGCTTACAAGTACTAGCGAGACCCTACGAGCAGTACTTC. Translating it yields CASSLQVLARPYEQYF.